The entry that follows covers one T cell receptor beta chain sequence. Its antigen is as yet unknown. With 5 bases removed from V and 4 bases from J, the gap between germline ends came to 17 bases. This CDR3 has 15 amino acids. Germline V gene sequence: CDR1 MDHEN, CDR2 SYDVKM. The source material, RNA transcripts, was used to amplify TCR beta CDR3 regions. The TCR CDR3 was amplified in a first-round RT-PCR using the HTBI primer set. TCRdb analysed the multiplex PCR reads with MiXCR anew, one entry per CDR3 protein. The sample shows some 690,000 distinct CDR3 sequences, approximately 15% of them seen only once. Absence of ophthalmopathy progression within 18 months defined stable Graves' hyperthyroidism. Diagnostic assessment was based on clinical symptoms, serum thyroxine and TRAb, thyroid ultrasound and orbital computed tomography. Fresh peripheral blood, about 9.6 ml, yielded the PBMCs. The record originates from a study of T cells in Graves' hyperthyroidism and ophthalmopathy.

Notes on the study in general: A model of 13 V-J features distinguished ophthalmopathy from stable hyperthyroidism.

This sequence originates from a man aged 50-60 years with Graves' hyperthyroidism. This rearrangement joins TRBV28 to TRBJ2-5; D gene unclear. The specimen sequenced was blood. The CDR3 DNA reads TGTGCCAGCAGTCCGTGGACCGCCTCGGCAGAGACCCAGTACTTC. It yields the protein CASSPWTASAETQYF.